These T cell receptor beta chains were read from a single sample in a study of cytomegalovirus exposure and HLA in healthy donors. Data came from immunoSEQ multiplex PCR; TCRdb stores just in-frame clones and leaves some out. The top ten clones hold more than 0.65% of a sample with some 90,000 clones, roughly 96% of them seen once. Material: PBMCs. Receptor source: a man younger than 35 in good health and CMV-seronegative. The CDR3 runs from the conserved cysteine through the conserved F or W. D genes are given only for firm matches.

CDR3aa	len	d_gene	v_gene
CASSLASGTGATTF	14	TRBD1	TRBV7-6
CASTRPGQGAVSYGYTF	17	TRBD1	TRBV19
CASSQAQMNTEAFF	14	NA	TRBV14
CASSSREIYSYEQYF	15	NA	TRBV5-6
CASSKTGSYEQYF	13	NA	TRBV7-2
CASAGGAGYGYTF	13	TRBD1	TRBV13
CSVASLMSSYEQYF	14	NA	TRBV29-1
CAWSQRGRETQYF	13	TRBD2	TRBV30
CASSISGTSVTGELFF	16	TRBD2	TRBV5-1
CASRGFAGYMNTEAFF	16	NA	TRBV6-6
CASTGQGRETQYF	13	TRBD1	TRBV6-1
CASSQDRYYEQYF	13	TRBD1	TRBV18
CASSLSLENGYTF	13	NA	TRBV27
CASSPRTGHYGYTF	14	TRBD1	TRBV19
CASSPQASGRRDLQFF	16	TRBD2	TRBV11-3
CASSLLGAGNQPQHF	15	NA	TRBV6-1
CASSYRAAYEQYF	13	NA	TRBV27
CSVPRRASGAYTDTQYF	17	TRBD2	TRBV29-1
CAISDPDRGNTEAFF	15	TRBD1	TRBV10-3
CASSLGGGREETQYF	15	NA	TRBV5-1
CAISDEGTYGYTF	13	NA	TRBV10-3
CAWRDRGGTEAFF	13	TRBD1	TRBV30
CASRSGEAFF	10	NA	TRBV19
CASSPDSSYEQYF	13	NA	TRBV5-1
CASSLLGDIRKLFF	14	NA	TRBV28
CASSQGPAGLAGEVSYNEQFF	21	TRBD2	TRBV4-1
CASSRSGQETQYF	13	NA	TRBV9
CASSPSPSGGHEQYF	15	NA	TRBV7-2
CSAATNEKLFF	11	NA	TRBV29-1
CSVTAGFTAGVNEQFF	16	TRBD2	TRBV29-1
CASSFSPRTGELFF	14	NA	TRBV12-1
CASSEPQGPESRRAFF	16	NA	TRBV2
CASSYAGGTYGYTF	14	TRBD1	TRBV7-6
CASSRDTDFTDTQYF	15	NA	TRBV5-1
CASRLGGKRTDTQYF	15	NA	TRBV5-8
CASSYSGPLYGYTF	14	NA	TRBV6-6
CASSLEANTEAFF	13	NA	TRBV11-3
CASSPSGTRTDTQYF	15	TRBD2	TRBV5-4
CAWSETGAYGYTF	13	TRBD1	TRBV30